A selection of T cell receptor beta chains follows, all from one sample in a study of blood T cells in healthy people across ages. TCRdb re-analysed the 5' RACE reads in MiXCR, keeping a single row per CDR3 protein. The sample has about 1.1 million distinct CDR3 sequences; 30% to 40% are singletons. The material sequenced was blood. These TCRs come from a young man in good health. CDR3s include the opening cysteine and the closing phenylalanine or tryptophan. D genes are given only for firm matches. Where a row states a size, it is once, few, many or the class of an expanded clone; other rows omit it.

>many|TRBJ2-7|TRBV6-5|15|TRBD2
TGTGCCAGCAGGGAGGGACTAGCGGGAACCTACGAGCAGTACTTC
CASREGLAGTYEQYF
>-|TRBJ2-1|TRBV29-1|14|TRBD1
TGCAGCGTTCACTACGACAGGGCCGACAATGAGCAGTTCTTC
CSVHYDRADNEQFF
>once|TRBJ1-4|TRBV27|12|TRBD1
TGTGCCAGCAGTAGAGGGGGCGGAAAACTGTTTTTT
CASSRGGGKLFF
>-|TRBJ2-7|TRBV27|12|-
TGTGCCAGCAGCTCATTAGGCTACGAGCAGTACTTC
CASSSLGYEQYF
>-|TRBJ2-3|TRBV3-1|15|-
TGTGCCAGCAGCCCGAGTGGGGGGGGCCGAGATACGCAGTATTTT
CASSPSGGGRDTQYF
>few|TRBJ1-5|TRBV19|14|-
TGTGCCAGTAGTCCAGGGGAGGGCAATCAGCCCCAGCATTTT
CASSPGEGNQPQHF
>-|TRBJ2-5|TRBV5-5|14|-
TGTGCCAGCAGCCCTGGATGGTACCAAGAGACCCAGTACTTC
CASSPGWYQETQYF
>few|TRBJ2-7|TRBV11-2|16|-
TGTGCCAGCAACCCCTCCGTTGGGCAGCCACCCTACGAGCAGTACTTC
CASNPSVGQPPYEQYF
>many|TRBJ1-2|TRBV7-2|14|-
TGTGCCAGCAGATCTCCTACAGAAGGCTATGGCTACACCTTC
CASRSPTEGYGYTF
>-|TRBJ1-5|TRBV7-9|18|TRBD1
TGTGCCAGCAGCCTACAAGATGGGACAGCGAATAGCAATCAGCCCCAGCATTTT
CASSLQDGTANSNQPQHF
>few|TRBJ2-5|TRBV5-1|14|-
TGCGCCAGCAGCCCGCGACTGAGACAAGAGACCCAGTACTTC
CASSPRLRQETQYF
>-|TRBJ1-4|TRBV4-3|16|-
TGCGCCAGCAGCCAAGACCTGCTTGCAACTAATGAAAAACTGTTTTTT
CASSQDLLATNEKLFF
>-|TRBJ2-5|TRBV7-4|10|-
TGTGCCAGCAGCTGGGAGATGGAGTACTTC
CASSWEMEYF
>few|TRBJ2-5|TRBV10-3|17|TRBD1
TGTGCCATCAGTGACCCGCCGGGACAGGGGGAACAAGAGACCCAGTACTTC
CAISDPPGQGEQETQYF
>-|TRBJ2-1|TRBV4-1|15|-
TGCGCCAGCAGCCAAGGCTCGGGGGTTGGCAATGAGCAGTTCTTC
CASSQGSGVGNEQFF